This T cell receptor beta chain was obtained from a study of cytomegalovirus exposure and HLA in healthy donors. This CDR3 region has 16 residues. CDR1 SGHTA and CDR2 FQGNSA come from the germline V gene. With 7 bases clipped from V and 5 bases from J, the junction kept 13 bases outside the gene matches. PCR primers comprised 60 Vbeta and 13 Jbeta primers. The method was immunoSEQ multiplex PCR; TCRdb's version includes in-frame clones alone and lacks a portion of them. The sample comprises around 85,000 clones, about 81% of which are singletons, and 4% to 4.5% rests with the top ten. This clone has only one observation. Its specificity is unknown. General study points: Being productive about 87% or about 30% of the time was typical of most TCR beta V segments in an earlier analysis. The classifier was said to identify cytomegalovirus status with high specificity and sensitivity. Many donors carried some public TCRs, although rarity characterized most TCR sequences.

This TCR came from a man aged 55 to 69 in good health and CMV-seronegative. The sequencing input was PBMCs. This rearrangement joins TRBV7-2 to TRBJ2-5, with 10 bases fitting TRBD2. For the CDR3, the DNA is TGTGCCAGCAATACATTCTTAGCGGGGGGAGGTGAGACCCAGTACTTC. This encodes CASNTFLAGGGETQYF. The full variable domain, completed using reference TRBV7-2 and TRBJ2-5, is GAGVSQSPSNKVTEKGKDVELRCDPISGHTALYWYRQSLGQGLEFLIYFQGNSAPDKSGLPSDRFSAERTGGSVSTLTIQRTQQEDSAVYLCASNTFLAGGGETQYFGPGTRLLVL.